This record looks at one T cell receptor (beta chain) sequence and its context. These data originate in a study of blood T cell repertoires in COVID-19. Study in general: Samples came from the United States, Italy and Spain, spanning acute and convalescent COVID-19. Sample material is recorded as cDNA or gDNA derived from T cells, B-cell-depleted T cells, or PBMCs.

In the authors' methods: Reference gene primer amplification in the assay estimated nucleated cell counts. The data were produced by immunoSEQ multiplex PCR, yet TCRdb's version contains in-frame clones alone and is incomplete. V and J calls and clone size are copied from that table; D and trimming were computed from the DNA. Of over 40,000 clones listed, roughly 88% are singletons. Trimming removed 2 bases from V and 8 bases from J; junction bases left unmatched: 11. The germline V gene encodes CDR1 SGHTS and CDR2 YDEGEE. This CDR3 contains 16 residues. This rearrangement joins TRBV5-8 to TRBJ1-4; 8 bases align to TRBD1. The clonotype originates from a human donor in a cohort sampled during active COVID-19. Sequenced input: peripheral blood. The DNA for the CDR3 is TGTGCCAGCAGCTTTTATATCCGGACAGGGTTCGAAAAACTGTTTTTT. Residues: CASSFYIRTGFEKLFF.